The 31 T cell receptor beta chains listed next were all sequenced from one sample in a study of control samples from healthy donors and cancer patients. Method: immunoSEQ multiplex PCR; TCRdb's copy keeps in-frame clones and lacks some. Among 100,000 to 150,000 clones listed, 80% to 95% were seen once. The material sequenced was blood. These receptors all stem from a man between 18 and 29 years old in good health.

The chain is built from TRBV6-6 and TRBJ2-7; unclear D gene. V was shortened by 10 bases and J by 3 bases, with 13 bases between the two germline ends. The CDR3 is made up of 12 amino acids. CDR1 is MNHNY, CDR2 SVGAGI, per germline (reference sequence). The CDR3 DNA sequence: TGTGCCACCGTTGACGGATTCTACGAGCAGTACGTC. Its translation: CATVDGFYEQYV.

V and J are TRBV7-9 and TRBJ2-3, with D perhaps matching TRBD1 or TRBD2 (5 bases each). The ends were cut back, 1 base at V and 5 bases at J, with 13 bases in the middle. The CDR3 runs 15 residues. Germline V gene lookup returns CDR1 SEHNR and CDR2 FQNEAQ (reference sequence). CDR3 in amino acids: CASSLGGGSGDTQYF. CDR3 nucleotide sequence: TGTGCCAGCAGCTTAGGGGGCGGGTCCGGAGATACGCAGTATTTT.

J is TRBJ2-2 and V is TRBV10-2; D possibly corresponds to TRBD1 (7 bases). Germline-derived CDR1 and CDR2 are WSHSY and SAAADI. Trimming pared 9 bases from V and 3 bases from J, leaving 14 bases between. CDR3 length: 14 amino acids. The CDR3 sequence is CASEGRGDTGELFF. The CDR3 DNA reads TGCGCCAGTGAGGGCAGGGGGGACACCGGGGAGCTGTTTTTT.

The chain employs TRBV19 and TRBJ2-7, with a possible D match to TRBD1 (6 bases). Germline CDR1 LNHDA, CDR2 SQIVND (reference sequence). Trimming shortened V by 7 bases and J by 3 bases, and 13 bases separated the two germline ends. The CDR3 has 13 amino acids. The CDR3 loop reads CASTPGQNYEQYF. DNA for the CDR3: TGTGCCAGTACTCCGGGACAAAACTACGAGCAGTACTTC.

The rearrangement uses TRBV27 and TRBJ2-2; the D is unclear. This CDR3 comprises 18 residues. The germline gives CDR1 MNHEY, CDR2 SMNVEV (reference sequence). Deletions cut 5 bases from V and 0 bases from J, with 19 bases between. The CDR3 region has the DNA TGTGCCAGCAGTCCACGCCCTACTGGCGGCGCGAACACCGGGGAGCTGTTTTTT. Translation gives CASSPRPTGGANTGELFF.

The V and J genes are TRBV20-1 and TRBJ2-5; D call uncertain. This CDR3 has 10 residues. V was shortened by 6 bases and J by 3 bases, with 5 bases between the two germline ends. In germline, CDR1 is DFQATT, CDR2 SNEGSKA (reference sequence). CDR3 sequence (DNA): TGCAGTGCGCCAAAAGAGACCCAGTACTTC. As protein: CSAPKETQYF.

The rearrangement uses TRBV15 and TRBJ2-1; no reliable D call. Germline V CDR1 and CDR2: LNHNV, YYDKDF (reference sequence). This CDR3 has 14 residues. V was pared by 5 bases and J by 0 bases, with 8 bases between. The CDR3 DNA follows: TGTGCCACCAGCCGCATGGGCTCCTACAATGAGCAGTTCTTC. Amino acid sequence: CATSRMGSYNEQFF.

The rearrangement uses TRBV5-1 and TRBJ2-5, with D perhaps matching TRBD1 (5 bases). The germline V gene encodes CDR1 SGHRS and CDR2 YFSETQ. Between the trimmed V and J ends, which lost 1 base and 2 bases, there was a span of 9 bases. The CDR3 totals 14 residues. For the CDR3, the DNA is TGCGCCAGCAGCTTGACGACAGTGCAAGAGACCCAGTACTTC. Translated: CASSLTTVQETQYF.

V usage is TRBV21-1 and J usage is TRBJ2-7; the table's D call TRBD1 went unverified against the DNA. TRBV21-1 is termed a pseudogene. The CDR3 extends over 14 amino acids. CDR3 amino acids: CASSKWWATYEQYF. CDR3 DNA sequence: TGTGCCAGCAGCAAATGGTGGGCGACCTACGAGCAGTACTTC.

The genes are TRBV4-1 and TRBJ1-2; D not resolved. Trimming left V 1 base short and J 3 bases short, with 9 bases between. Per germline, CDR1 MGHRA and CDR2 YSYEKL. The CDR3 runs 14 residues. Here the CDR3 reads CASSQGPSDYGYTF. The CDR3, as DNA: TGCGCCAGCAGCCAAGGTCCCTCCGACTATGGCTACACCTTC.

J is TRBJ2-7 and V is TRBV4-1; D unresolved. This CDR3 contains 13 residues. CDR1 and CDR2 from the germline V gene are MGHRA and YSYEKL. V was pared by 3 bases and J by 3 bases, with 9 bases between. Here the CDR3 DNA reads TGCGCCAGCAGCCAGGCGCACGGCTACGAGCAGTACGTC. Translation: CASSQAHGYEQYV.

V gene TRBV5-1 combines with J gene TRBJ2-7; tentatively, D is TRBD1 (5 bases). Germline assignment: CDR1 SGHRS and CDR2 YFSETQ. V dropped 1 base and J dropped 3 bases, with 11 bases sitting between them. There are 14 residues in the CDR3. CDR3 nucleotides: TGCGCCAGCAGCTTGTCTGGGGCCAACTACGAGCAGTACTTC. Translation: CASSLSGANYEQYF.

CDR3 DNA: TGCGCCAGCAGCCTGAACAGGGCAGCTCAGCCCCAGCATTTT. Its translation: CASSLNRAAQPQHF. This chain uses TRBV4-1 with TRBJ1-5, with D perhaps matching TRBD1 (6 bases). Germline CDR1 reads MGHRA; CDR2 reads YSYEKL. V was trimmed by 4 bases and J by 6 bases, leaving 13 bases between them. This CDR3 has 14 amino acids.

This chain uses TRBV12-5 with TRBJ2-6; no reliable D call. Germline CDR1 LGHNT, CDR2 FRNRAP. This CDR3 has 17 amino acids. The ends were cut back, 2 bases at V and 4 bases at J, with 15 bases in the middle. The CDR3 DNA follows: TGTGCTAGTGGTTTGCCCTCCGTGACCAGGGGGGCCAACGTCCTGACTTTC. This translates into CASGLPSVTRGANVLTF.

The J gene is TRBJ2-7, the V gene TRBV12-3 or TRBV12-4, with 8 bases identical to TRBD1. The CDR3 runs to 13 residues. CDR3 amino acids: CASGGQGSYEQYV. The CDR3 DNA follows: TGTGCCAGCGGCGGACAGGGATCCTATGAGCAGTACGTC.

The V and J genes are TRBV19 and TRBJ1-5, with D possibly TRBD1 on 5 matching bases. This CDR3 has 16 residues. Germline V gene lookup returns CDR1 LNHDA and CDR2 SQIVND (reference sequence). V was clipped by 5 bases and J by 5 bases, with 19 bases between them. Written as DNA, the CDR3 is TGTGCCAGTAGTTCAAACCAACAGGATTACTATCAGCCCCAGCATTTT. Translated: CASSSNQQDYYQPQHF.

The CDR3 protein is CASSLTGAKGPDTQYF. Written as DNA, the CDR3 is TGTGCCAGCAGCTTAACAGGGGCCAAAGGACCAGATACGCAGTATTTT. The chain employs TRBV7-2 and TRBJ2-3; 7 bases are a match to TRBD1. Germline-derived CDR1 and CDR2 are SGHTA and FQGNSA. The CDR3 covers 16 residues. V lost 2 bases, J lost 4 bases, and 9 bases stayed unmatched.

This chain uses TRBV10-3 with TRBJ1-5; D is possibly TRBD1 (6 bases). Germline CDR1 reads ENHRY; CDR2 reads SYGVKD. CDR3 length: 13 amino acids. V shed 11 bases and J shed 3 bases, with 14 bases lying between them. The DNA of the CDR3 is TGTGCCGGACGGGGGGACACCAATCAGCCCCAGCATTTT. It specifies CAGRGDTNQPQHF.

The chain links TRBV6-5 to TRBJ2-3; D is unresolved. Trimming shortened V by 4 bases and J by 1 base, and 15 bases separated the two germline ends. Germline CDR1 reads MNHEY; CDR2 reads SVGAGI. The CDR3 extends over 16 amino acids. CDR3 bases: TGTGCCAGCAGTTCCTTCTCTAGGTTTGGCACAGATACGCAGTATTTT. Encoded protein: CASSSFSRFGTDTQYF.

This chain links TRBV7-9 with TRBJ2-7, with D perhaps TRBD1 (5 bases). This CDR3 spans 14 amino acids. Germline assignment: CDR1 SEHNR and CDR2 FQNEAQ (reference sequence). Trimming took off 5 bases at V and 3 bases at J, with 14 bases between the two ends. In DNA, the CDR3 is TGTGCCAGCAGCCCCGACAGTGGCTTCTACGAGCAGTACTTC. It encodes CASSPDSGFYEQYF.

The gene calls are TRBV27 and TRBJ2-7, with TRBD1 matching 9 bases. The V gene end was trimmed by 2 bases and the J gene end by 5 bases; junction bases not matched to a gene: 4. The germline V gene has CDR1 MNHEY and CDR2 SMNVEV (reference sequence). The length of the CDR3 is 14 residues. CDR3 protein: CASSLGDRVHEQYF. The CDR3 coding sequence is TGTGCCAGCAGTTTAGGGGACAGGGTTCACGAGCAGTACTTC.

This clone came up many times. This sequence joins TRBV5-1 and TRBJ1-2, with 7 bases that match TRBD1. V was clipped by 4 bases and J by 8 bases; unmatched bases: 8. This CDR3 has 13 residues. Per the germline V gene, CDR1 is SGHRS and CDR2 is YFSETQ. CDR3 region: CASSPTGDRGYTF. The DNA of the CDR3 is TGCGCCAGCAGCCCTACAGGGGATCGGGGCTACACCTTC.

V and J are TRBV18 and TRBJ2-7; TRBD1 aligns across 7 bases. Trimming cost V 6 bases and J 5 bases; bases outside gene matches: 4. There are 12 residues in the CDR3. Per the germline V gene, CDR1 is KGHSH and CDR2 is LQKENI. CDR3 nucleotides: TGTGCCAGCTCTCTGACAGGGAACGAGCAGTACGTC. It encodes CASSLTGNEQYV.

V is TRBV6-1 and J is TRBJ2-5; maybe TRBD2 (5 bases). From germline, CDR1 is MNHNS and CDR2 SASEGT. CDR3 length: 14 residues. V dropped 1 base and J dropped 5 bases, with 11 bases sitting between them. This chain's CDR3 is CASSEGRAGETQYF. The CDR3 DNA reads TGTGCCAGCAGTGAAGGGCGGGCTGGGGAGACCCAGTACTTC.

This chain links TRBV7-3 with TRBJ2-2; TRBD1 or TRBD2 may be the D gene (6 bases each). V was shortened by 5 bases and J by 5 bases, with 21 bases between the two germline ends. The germline V gene encodes CDR1 SGHTA and CDR2 FQGTGA. The CDR3 contains 17 residues. CDR3 protein: CASSNGAGGAATGELFF. As DNA, the CDR3 is TGTGCCAGCAGCAATGGGGCCGGGGGCGCAGCGACCGGGGAGCTGTTTTTT. The full variable domain, its missing parts supplied by reference TRBV7-3 and TRBJ2-2, is GAGVSQTPSNKVTEKGKYVELRCDPISGHTALYWYRQSLGQGPEFLIYFQGTGAADDSGLPNDRFFAVRPEGSVSTLKIQRTERGDSAVYLCASSNGAGGAATGELFFGEGSRLTVL.

V usage is TRBV11-3 and J usage is TRBJ2-1, with D maybe TRBD2 (5 bases). This CDR3 is 17 amino acids long. Germline CDR1 SGHNT, CDR2 YENEEA. V lost 0 bases to trimming and J lost 8 bases, with 20 bases between them. DNA for the CDR3: TGTGCCAGCAGCTTAGATGCGATGGAGGAGTCATTGGATGAGCAGTTCTTC. Translated: CASSLDAMEESLDEQFF.

This clone was seen just once. The chain combines TRBV2 with TRBJ2-1; 10 bases match TRBD2. CDR3 size: 13 residues. Trimming removed 6 bases from V and 10 bases from J; junction bases left unmatched: 6. Germline V gene sequence: CDR1 SNHLY, CDR2 FYNNEI. The CDR3 protein is CASRPSGRGEQFF. Written as DNA, the CDR3 is TGTGCCAGCAGACCCAGCGGGAGGGGCGAGCAGTTCTTC. The variable domain in full, completed from reference TRBV2 and TRBJ2-1, reads EPEVTQTPSHQVTQMGQEVILRCVPISNHLYFYWYRQILGQKVEFLVSFYNNEISEKSEIFDDQFSVERPDGSNFTLKIRSTKLEDSAMYFCASRPSGRGEQFFGPGTRLTVL.

The V and J genes are TRBV2 and TRBJ2-3; D not certain. CDR3 length: 14 amino acids. Germline assignment: CDR1 SNHLY and CDR2 FYNNEI. Between the trimmed V and J ends, which lost 4 bases and 0 bases, there was a span of 8 bases. The CDR3 sequence: CASSAVQSTDTQYF. The DNA for the CDR3 is TGTGCCAGCAGTGCGGTGCAGAGCACAGATACGCAGTATTTT.

The chain employs TRBV13 and TRBJ1-6, with D hard to call. V was clipped by 0 bases and J by 10 bases, with 4 bases between them. The CDR3 runs 12 residues. Per germline, CDR1 PRHDT and CDR2 FYEKMQ (reference sequence). The DNA for the CDR3 is TGTGCCAGCAGCTTAGGCAGATCACCCCTCCACTTT. Translation gives CASSLGRSPLHF.

The chain carries TRBV29-1 and TRBJ2-1; 9 positions match TRBD1. Germline V gene data show CDR1 as SQVTM and CDR2 as ANQGSEA. Trimming took 4 bases from V and 6 from J; bases not matched to a gene: 4. The CDR3 totals 13 residues. CDR3 DNA sequence: TGCAGCGTTGTTGTGGACAGGGGCAATGAGCAGTTCTTC. Translation: CSVVVDRGNEQFF.

The rearrangement links TRBV6-4 to TRBJ2-7; unclear D gene. CDR1 and CDR2 from the germline V gene are MRHNA and SNTAGT. V was pared by 8 bases and J by 1 base, with 12 bases between. The CDR3 consists of 13 residues. CDR3 residues: CASVAKSSYEQYF. CDR3 sequence (DNA): TGTGCCAGCGTAGCAAAGTCTTCCTACGAGCAGTACTTC.